Detailed here is one T cell receptor (beta chain). As yet, its antigen is unknown. Measured with immunoSEQ multiplex PCR; TCRdb has only the in-frame clones, and not every one. The sample contains 95,000 to 100,000 clones, 75% to 90% of which appear only once. The sample originates from a study of T cell responses to AZD1222 COVID-19 vaccine. Study as a whole: Both about-4-week and about-12-week second-dose recipients were combined. Study findings and constraints: Breadth and depth of Spike-specific TCRs rose after two AZD1222 doses. Spike-wide coverage was observed for vaccine-associated CD4 TCRs, with dominant responses at 160-218 and 743-854. None of the repertoires were sampled until the peak T cell response had passed.

The germline gives CDR1 SGHAT, CDR2 FQNNGV. This CDR3 contains 12 residues. Trimming took 4 bases from V and 9 from J, leaving 10 bases between them. This sequence originates from an adult in good health. The sample was peripheral blood, taken on day 0 of AZD1222 vaccination. V and J are TRBV11-2 and TRBJ1-5; D not certain. The CDR3 loop is CASSSRARPQHF. The CDR3 DNA follows: TGTGCCAGCAGCTCCCGAGCCAGGCCCCAGCATTTT. Full variable domain (rest looked up from reference TRBV11-2 and TRBJ1-5): EAGVAQSPRYKIIEKRQSVAFWCNPISGHATLYWYQQILGQGPKLLIQFQNNGVVDDSQLPKDRFSAERLKGVDSTLKIQPAKLEDSAVYLCASSSRARPQHFGDGTRLSIL.